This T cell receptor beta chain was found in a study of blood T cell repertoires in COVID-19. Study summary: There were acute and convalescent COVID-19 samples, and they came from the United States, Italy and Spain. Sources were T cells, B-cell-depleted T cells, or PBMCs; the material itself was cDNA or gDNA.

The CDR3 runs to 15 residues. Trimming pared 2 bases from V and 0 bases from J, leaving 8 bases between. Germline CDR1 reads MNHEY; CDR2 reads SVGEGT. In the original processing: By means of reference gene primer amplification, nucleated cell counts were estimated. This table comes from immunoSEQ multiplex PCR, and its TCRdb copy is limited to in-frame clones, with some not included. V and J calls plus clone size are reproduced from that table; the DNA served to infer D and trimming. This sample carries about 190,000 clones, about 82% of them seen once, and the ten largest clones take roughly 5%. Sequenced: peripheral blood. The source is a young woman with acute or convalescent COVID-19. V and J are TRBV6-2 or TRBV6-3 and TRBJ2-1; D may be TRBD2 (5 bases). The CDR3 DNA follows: TGTGCCAGCAGTTACCTAGCCCCCTCCTACAATGAGCAGTTCTTC. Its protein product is CASSYLAPSYNEQFF.